These 17 T cell receptor beta chains were sequenced from one sample in a study of blood T cell repertoires in COVID-19. Some clones are missing from TCRdb's copy, which holds only in-frame ones; the method was immunoSEQ multiplex PCR. Of 200,000 or so clones in the sample, roughly 84% are singletons; the top ten hold around 2.4%. Source material: peripheral blood. All receptors come from a man aged 40-55 years who had recovered from COVID-19.

This clone qualifies as medium-sized (0.01 to 0.1%). This rearrangement joins TRBV9 to TRBJ2-5; D is uncertain. From germline, CDR1 is SGDLS and CDR2 YYNGEE. V was clipped by 2 bases and J by 5 bases, with 10 bases between them. The CDR3 spans 13 residues. The CDR3 DNA is TGTGCCAGCAGCGTCCGTCCGTTCGAGACCCAGTACTTC. As protein: CASSVRPFETQYF.

The rearrangement joins TRBV18 to TRBJ2-7; 7 bases fit TRBD2. CDR1 is KGHSH, CDR2 LQKENI, per germline. V lost 6 bases and J lost 5; bases outside the gene matches: 7. The CDR3 sequence is 13 residues long. The CDR3 sequence is CASSGEGYDEQYF. The CDR3 DNA reads TGTGCCAGCTCCGGGGAGGGGTACGACGAGCAGTACTTC.

Turning to this clone: The identical CDR3 is also encoded by other nucleotide sequences in the sample. CDR3 amino acids: CASSLQGDQPQHF. In nucleotides, the CDR3 is TGTGCCAGCAGCTTACAGGGTGATCAGCCCCAGCATTTT. The V gene is TRBV7-2, the J gene TRBJ1-5; possible D gene TRBD1, 5 bases. V was trimmed by 2 bases and J by 5 bases, leaving 7 bases between them. Germline V gene sequence: CDR1 SGHTA, CDR2 FQGNSA. The CDR3 extends over 13 amino acids.

The chain joins TRBV9 to TRBJ1-1, with no clear D. Trimming pared 4 bases from V and 0 bases from J, leaving 19 bases between. Germline CDR1 and CDR2: SGDLS and YYNGEE. This CDR3 comprises 17 residues. DNA of the CDR3: TGTGCCAGCAGCCCCCTCGAGAGGCCAATAATGAACACTGAAGCTTTCTTT. It translates to CASSPLERPIMNTEAFF.

V usage is TRBV6-6 and J usage is TRBJ2-3, with 12 bases matching TRBD2. Trimming removed 5 bases from V and 11 bases from J; junction bases left unmatched: 20. The length of the CDR3 is 18 residues. CDR1 is MNHNY, CDR2 SVGAGI, per germline (reference sequence). The CDR3 bases are TGTGCCAGCAGTCCCACAGGGTGGGCTAGCGGGGGGGCCTCGCGGCAGTATTTT. The encoded protein is CASSPTGWASGGASRQYF.

The chain couples TRBV5-1 to TRBJ2-1, with D perhaps matching TRBD2 (7 bases). The V end was cut by 6 bases, the J end by 12 bases, with 22 bases between. There are 14 residues in the CDR3. Germline V CDR1 and CDR2: SGHRS, YFSETQ. The DNA of the CDR3 is TGCGCCAGCACCCCTTCGGGGGGCTTGAGGGGGCAGTTCTTC. Residues: CASTPSGGLRGQFF.

The chain uses TRBV9 and TRBJ2-1; 7 bases map to TRBD2. CDR1 and CDR2 from the germline V gene are SGDLS and YYNGEE. This CDR3 region has 17 residues. Trimming at V came to 0 bases and at J to 5 bases, leaving 11 bases not matched to a gene. The CDR3: CASSVDGRLAEDNEQFF. The CDR3 DNA is TGTGCCAGCAGCGTAGACGGTCGGCTAGCGGAAGACAATGAGCAGTTCTTC.

The CDR3 is CAIRRGTSLNTEAFF. CDR3 nucleotide sequence: TGTGCCATCAGGCGGGGGACGTCCTTGAACACTGAAGCTTTCTTT. V usage is TRBV10-3 and J usage is TRBJ1-1, with TRBD1 as a possible D gene (5 bases). V lost 6 bases and J lost 0, with 14 bases in between. The germline V gene encodes CDR1 ENHRY and CDR2 SYGVKD. The CDR3 is made up of 15 amino acids.

V usage is TRBV10-3 and J usage is TRBJ2-1; 9 nucleotides line up with TRBD1. J was trimmed by 8 bases and V by 5 bases; bases with no gene match: 1. Looked up from germline, CDR1 is ENHRY and CDR2 is SYGVKD. The CDR3 extends over 12 amino acids. The CDR3 loop reads CAISTGGYEQFF. DNA of the CDR3: TGTGCCATCAGTACAGGGGGCTATGAGCAGTTCTTC.

This chain links TRBV7-2 with TRBJ2-7; 7 bases align to TRBD2. J gave up 0 bases and V 4 bases, and 6 bases lay outside the gene matches. The germline V gene encodes CDR1 SGHTA and CDR2 FQGNSA. CDR3 size: 15 residues. CDR3 DNA sequence: TGTGCCAGCAGCTATAGCGGGCCGAGCTCCTACGAGCAGTACTTC. It encodes CASSYSGPSSYEQYF.

The rearrangement links TRBV18 to TRBJ2-5; no clear D. This CDR3 is 16 amino acids long. From germline, CDR1 is KGHSH and CDR2 LQKENI. V lost 3 bases and J 7 bases, leaving 21 bases between the germline ends. CDR3 coding DNA: TGTGCCAGCTCACCTCTCTTACTTGGAGACCTATGGACCCAGTACTTC. Translated: CASSPLLLGDLWTQYF.

CDR3 sequence: CASSSRTRNTEAFF. The DNA for the CDR3 is TGTGCCAGCAGTTCACGGACACGGAACACTGAAGCTTTCTTT. The chain joins TRBV27 to TRBJ1-1; TRBD1 is a possible D gene (5 bases). The V and J ends lost 4 bases and 1 base respectively, with 10 bases between them. Germline-derived CDR1 and CDR2 are MNHEY and SMNVEV (reference sequence). This CDR3 is built from 14 residues.

This chain joins TRBV6-2 or TRBV6-3 and TRBJ1-5; the D gene is possibly TRBD1 (5 bases). Trimming pared 5 bases from V and 6 bases from J, leaving 26 bases between. Germline V gives CDR1 MNHEY, CDR2 SVGEGT. This CDR3 is 18 amino acids long. The CDR3 bases are TGTGCCAGCAGTGTGGAGGATTACGGGACTGCATCTTTTCAGCCCCAGCATTTT. This gives the protein CASSVEDYGTASFQPQHF.

This chain joins TRBV10-3 and TRBJ1-2; 8 bases line up with TRBD1. The CDR3 extends over 16 amino acids. Germline CDR1 is ENHRY and CDR2 is SYGVKD. V was clipped by 10 bases and J by 0 bases; unmatched bases: 13. The CDR3 nucleotides are TGTGCCACCAGGACCGGGACAGGAGCTACTAACTATGGCTACACCTTC. This translates into CATRTGTGATNYGYTF.

The CDR3 DNA reads TGCAGTGCTAGTCTTCTAGCAGATACCTACGAGCAGTACTTC. Translated: CSASLLADTYEQYF. The chain recombines TRBV20-1 with TRBJ2-7, with D possibly TRBD2 on 5 matching bases. CDR1 and CDR2 from the germline V gene are DFQATT and SNEGSKA (reference sequence). The CDR3 consists of 14 residues. Trimming took off 3 bases at V and 2 bases at J, with 14 bases between the two ends.

The chain joins TRBV2 to TRBJ2-1; TRBD1 might be the D (5 bases). The CDR3 sequence is 14 residues long. The V end was cut by 5 bases, the J end by 4 bases, with 12 bases between. From germline, CDR1 is SNHLY and CDR2 FYNNEI. This chain's CDR3 is CASSRGRAYNEQFF. In DNA form, the CDR3 reads TGTGCCAGCAGTCGAGGCAGGGCTTACAATGAGCAGTTCTTC.

The chain carries TRBV11-2 and TRBJ1-5; perhaps TRBD1 as D (5 bases). Germline V gene sequence: CDR1 SGHAT, CDR2 FQNNGV. There are 13 residues in the CDR3. Trimming stripped 1 base from V and 9 bases from J, with 10 bases between. The CDR3 region is CASSLVPQGPQHF. CDR3 nucleotides: TGTGCCAGCAGCTTAGTGCCCCAGGGGCCCCAGCATTTT.